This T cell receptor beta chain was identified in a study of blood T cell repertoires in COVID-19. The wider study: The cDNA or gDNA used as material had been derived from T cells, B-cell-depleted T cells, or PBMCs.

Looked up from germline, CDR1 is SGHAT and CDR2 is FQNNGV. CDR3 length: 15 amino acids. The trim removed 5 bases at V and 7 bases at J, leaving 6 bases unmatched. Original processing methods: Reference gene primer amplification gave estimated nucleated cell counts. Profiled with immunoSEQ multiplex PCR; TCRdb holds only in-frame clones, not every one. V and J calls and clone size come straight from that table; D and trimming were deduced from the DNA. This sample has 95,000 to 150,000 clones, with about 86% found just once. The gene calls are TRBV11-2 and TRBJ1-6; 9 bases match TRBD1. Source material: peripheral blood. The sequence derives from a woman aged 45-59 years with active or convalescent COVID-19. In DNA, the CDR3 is TGTGCCAGCAGCGAAGCGACAGGGGGGAATTCACCCCTCCACTTT. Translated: CASSEATGGNSPLHF.